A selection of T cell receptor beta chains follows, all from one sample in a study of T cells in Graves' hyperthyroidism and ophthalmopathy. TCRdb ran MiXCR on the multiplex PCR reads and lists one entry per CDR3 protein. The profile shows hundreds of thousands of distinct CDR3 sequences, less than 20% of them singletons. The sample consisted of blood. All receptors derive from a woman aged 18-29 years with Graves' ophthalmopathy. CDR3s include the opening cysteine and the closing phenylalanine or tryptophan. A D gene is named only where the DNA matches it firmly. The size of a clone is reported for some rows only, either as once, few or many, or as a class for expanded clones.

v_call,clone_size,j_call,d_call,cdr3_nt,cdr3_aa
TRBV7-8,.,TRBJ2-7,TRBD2,TGTGCCAGCAGCTTGGGGTATAGCGGGAGAGCAAAATACGAGCAGTACTTC,CASSLGYSGRAKYEQYF
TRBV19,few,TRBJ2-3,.,TGTGCCAGTAGAATCCGAGGCACAGATACGCAGTATTTT,CASRIRGTDTQYF
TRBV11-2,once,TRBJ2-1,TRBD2,TGTGCCAGCACCCAAGGGACTAGCGGGAGGGGTGAGCAGTTCTTC,CASTQGTSGRGEQFF
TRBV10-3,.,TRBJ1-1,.,TGTGCCATCAGTGAAGGGGGGCGGACTGAAGCTTTCTTT,CAISEGGRTEAFF
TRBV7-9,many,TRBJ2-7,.,TGTGCCAGCAGCTTAGCCGGGTCGGCGGGCGAGCAGTACTTC,CASSLAGSAGEQYF
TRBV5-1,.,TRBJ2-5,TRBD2,TGCGCCAGCAGCTTGGTACTAGCGGGGGGGCGGTCGATCGACGAGACCCAGTACTTC,CASSLVLAGGRSIDETQYF
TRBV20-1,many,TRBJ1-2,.,TGCAGTGCTAGCGGGCAGGGGCTAAACTATGGCTACACCTTC,CSASGQGLNYGYTF
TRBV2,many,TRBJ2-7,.,TGTGCCAGCAGCGGGGATCTGAACGAGCAGTACTTC,CASSGDLNEQYF
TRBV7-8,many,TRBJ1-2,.,TGTGCCAGCAGCTTACCTGGGGGAGTGGACTATGGCTACACCTTC,CASSLPGGVDYGYTF
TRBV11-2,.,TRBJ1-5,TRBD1,TGTGCCAGCAGCTTCGGGACAGGGGACAATCAGCCCCAGCATTTT,CASSFGTGDNQPQHF
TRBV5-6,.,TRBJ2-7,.,TGTGCCAGCAGCCTCAGGAGCCCCTACGAGCAGTACTTC,CASSLRSPYEQYF
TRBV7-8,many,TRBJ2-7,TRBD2,TGTGCCAGCAGCTTATGGGATAGCGGGGACGAGCAGTACTTC,CASSLWDSGDEQYF
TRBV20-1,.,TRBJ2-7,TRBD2,TGCAGTGCTAGAAGGTTTGGGGCGGGAGAAGTGGAAGAGCAGTACTTC,CSARRFGAGEVEEQYF
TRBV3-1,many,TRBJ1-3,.,TGTGCCAGCAGCCAAGACAGTATGGCTGGAAACACCATATATTTT,CASSQDSMAGNTIYF
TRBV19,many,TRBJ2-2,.,TGTGCCAGTAGCCGAAGGGGCAGGGACCACACCGGGGAGCTGTTTTTT,CASSRRGRDHTGELFF
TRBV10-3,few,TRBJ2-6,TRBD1,TGTGCCATCAGTGACCACAGGGGGAAAAGGGGTGAGGGTAGCTCTGGGGCCAACGTCCTGACTTTC,CAISDHRGKRGEGSSGANVLTF
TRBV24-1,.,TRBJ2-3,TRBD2,TGTGCCACCAGTGATTTAGCGGGAGAGGGGTCAGATACGCAGTATTTT,CATSDLAGEGSDTQYF
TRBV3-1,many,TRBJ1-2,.,TGTGCCAGCAGCCAGGGGGGCCGTGGCTACACCTTC,CASSQGGRGYTF
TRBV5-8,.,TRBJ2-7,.,TGTGCCAGCAGCCCGGGTCGGGTCAGTCTCAACTACGAGCAGTACTTC,CASSPGRVSLNYEQYF
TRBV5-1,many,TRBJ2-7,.,TGCGCCAGCAGCTTGGTGAACGGGCCGGGCTACGAGCAGTACTTC,CASSLVNGPGYEQYF
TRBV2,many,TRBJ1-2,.,TGTGCCAGCAGTGAAGGGCTGGCCTATGGCTACACCTTC,CASSEGLAYGYTF
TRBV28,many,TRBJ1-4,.,TGTGCCAGCAGTTTACCGTCGACAGGTTCTAATGAAAAACTGTTTTTT,CASSLPSTGSNEKLFF
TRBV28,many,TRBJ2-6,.,TGTGCCAGCAGTTTGGGGACCTCTGGGGCCAACGTCCTGACTTTC,CASSLGTSGANVLTF
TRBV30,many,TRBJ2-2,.,TGTGCCTGGAGTCGAGGACTGTACACCGGGGAGCTGTTTTTT,CAWSRGLYTGELFF
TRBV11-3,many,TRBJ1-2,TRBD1,TGTGCCAGCAGCTTCGGGGACAGGGGCAAGATCTATGGCTACACCTTC,CASSFGDRGKIYGYTF
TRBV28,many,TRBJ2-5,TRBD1,TGTGCCAGCAGTTTATCCTCGACAGGGGTCCAAGAGACCCAGTACTTC,CASSLSSTGVQETQYF
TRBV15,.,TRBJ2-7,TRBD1,TGTGCCACCAGCAGAGGGGGCGGACAGGGAGCCTACGAGCAGTACTTC,CATSRGGGQGAYEQYF
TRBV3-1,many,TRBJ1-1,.,TGTGCCAGCAGCCAAGGGTATAGAGGGAACACTGAAGCTTTCTTT,CASSQGYRGNTEAFF
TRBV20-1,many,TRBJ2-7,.,TGCAGTGCTAGGGCCCTGTCCTACGAGCAGTACTTC,CSARALSYEQYF
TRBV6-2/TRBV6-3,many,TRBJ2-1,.,TGTGCCAGCAGCTACAGCTACAATGAGCAGTTCTTC,CASSYSYNEQFF
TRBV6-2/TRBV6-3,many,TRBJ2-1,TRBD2,TGTGCCAGCAGTTACAGCGCTAGCGGGAGGTACAATGAGCAGTTCTTC,CASSYSASGRYNEQFF
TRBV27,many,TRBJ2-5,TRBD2,TGTGCCACGCGGGCGGGAGGGGTTGAGACCCAGTACTTC,CATRAGGVETQYF
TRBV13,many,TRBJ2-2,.,TGTGCCAGCAGCCCCGGGAGCCGTAGGACCGGGGAGCTGTTTTTT,CASSPGSRRTGELFF
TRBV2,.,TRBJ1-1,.,TGTGCCAGCAGTGGACAGGCCTTACTGAACACTGAAGCTTTCTTT,CASSGQALLNTEAFF
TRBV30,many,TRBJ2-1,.,TGTGCCTGGAGTCCCCTCTCCTACAATGAGCAGTTCTTC,CAWSPLSYNEQFF
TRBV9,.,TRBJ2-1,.,TGTGCCAGCAGCGTAGAAGGCAATGAGCAGTTCTTC,CASSVEGNEQFF
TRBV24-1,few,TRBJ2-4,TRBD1,TGTGCCACCAGCACACCAACCGGGACAGGGACCGCCAAAAACATTCAGTACTTC,CATSTPTGTGTAKNIQYF
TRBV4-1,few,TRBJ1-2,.,TGCGCCAGCAGCAACCCCCGGCGAGGACGGAATTTTGGCTACACCTTC,CASSNPRRGRNFGYTF
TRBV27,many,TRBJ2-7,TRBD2,TGTGCCAGCAGTCATTCGGGAGGGGCCGAGCAGTACTTC,CASSHSGGAEQYF
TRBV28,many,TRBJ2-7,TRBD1,TGTGCCAGCAGTCCCCGACAGGGGCAAACCCAGCAGTACTTC,CASSPRQGQTQQYF
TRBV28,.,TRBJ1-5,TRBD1,TGTGCCAGCAGTGTTACTCCCGGGACAGGGGGAAGTCGGCAGCCCCAGCATTTT,CASSVTPGTGGSRQPQHF
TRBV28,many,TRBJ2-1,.,TGTGCCAGCAGTTTACTCCGGGGGTCCCACAATGAGCAGTTCTTC,CASSLLRGSHNEQFF
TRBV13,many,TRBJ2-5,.,TGTGCCAGCAGCTTAGGCCAAAACCGAGAGACCCAGTACTTC,CASSLGQNRETQYF
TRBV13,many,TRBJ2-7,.,TGTGCCAGCAGTTCCGGGACAGCGGGGGAGCAGTACTTC,CASSSGTAGEQYF
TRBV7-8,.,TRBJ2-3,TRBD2,TGTGCCAGCAGCTCCCCGACCCTGGGGCGGGGGGGCGGGGTAGGGGCGACAGATACGCAGTATTTT,CASSSPTLGRGGGVGATDTQYF
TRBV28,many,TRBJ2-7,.,TGTGCCAGCAGCCCCCCTATTTATACGGGTTCGGGCTACGAGCAGTACTTC,CASSPPIYTGSGYEQYF
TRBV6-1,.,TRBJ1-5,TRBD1,TGTGCCAGCAGCGAACAGGGGAATCAGCCCCAGCATTTT,CASSEQGNQPQHF
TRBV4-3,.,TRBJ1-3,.,TGCGCCAGCAGCCAAGATCTTTGGGACAACTCTGGAAACACCATATATTTT,CASSQDLWDNSGNTIYF
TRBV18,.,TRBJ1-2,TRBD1,TGTGCCAGCTCACCCCTGGACAGGGGGAGCTATGGCTACACCTTC,CASSPLDRGSYGYTF
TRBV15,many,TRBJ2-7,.,TGTGCCACCAGCAGAGATAAGACGGGGTTCCACGAGCAGTACTTC,CATSRDKTGFHEQYF
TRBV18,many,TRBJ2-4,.,TGTGCCAGCTCACCCCCTGGAGGGGGCCTGGCCAAAAACATTCAGTACTTC,CASSPPGGGLAKNIQYF
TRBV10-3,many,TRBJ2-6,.,TGTGCCATCAGTGAGCCTGGACATTCCGGGGCCAACGTCCTGACTTTC,CAISEPGHSGANVLTF
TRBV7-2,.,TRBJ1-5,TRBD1,TGTGCCAGCAGCTTAACGGGACAGGGCGTGCAGCCCCAGCATTTT,CASSLTGQGVQPQHF
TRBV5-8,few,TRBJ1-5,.,TGTGCCAGCAGCTCTTATGAGGGCGCGCCCCAGCATTTT,CASSSYEGAPQHF